The clone carrying this T cell receptor (beta chain) has ten or more counts. V dropped 1 base and J dropped 4 bases, with 14 bases sitting between them. Per germline, CDR1 MGHRA and CDR2 YSYEKL. CDR3 size: 15 residues. This entry comes from a study of early T cells in non-severe SARS-CoV-2 infection. TCRdb redid the calling of the 5' RACE reads with MiXCR, one entry per CDR3 protein. The data hold more than 35,000 distinct CDR3 sequences, with roughly 5% observed a single time. The sequenced sample consisted of whole blood. This clonotype was sampled from an adult who was a healthcare worker with PCR-confirmed SARS-CoV-2 infection or an uninfected control (not recorded which). This chain joins TRBV4-1 and TRBJ2-7, with D tentatively TRBD1 (6 bases). The CDR3 sequence is CASSQAKGGWYEQYF. The CDR3 DNA sequence: TGCGCCAGCAGCCAAGCCAAAGGGGGTTGGTACGAGCAGTACTTC.